This is a list of T cell receptor beta chains from one sample in a study of T cell repertoires in cytomegalovirus infection. TCRdb called the reads again in MiXCR, with one record for every CDR3 protein. The sample lists a few hundred thousand distinct CDR3 sequences, over 15% occurring once. What was sequenced was CD8+ T cells from PBMCs. The receptors stem from a human donor in good health (CMV status not recorded). Some clones in this sample may be carry-over from other donors' samples. Each CDR3 is given without its conserved first and last residue. Each record gives: V gene, CDR3 length, clone size, D gene, J gene, CDR3 protein. A D gene is named only where the DNA matches it firmly. Clone size appears in some rows only: once, few, many, or a class for an expanded clone.

>TRBV19|15|-|-|TRBJ1-1
ASHRRVTGPMNTEAF
>TRBV7-8|14|many|-|TRBJ2-1
ASSGNPVSSYNEQF
>TRBV4-2|14|-|TRBD1|TRBJ2-7
ASSQGEGTGSHEQY
>TRBV27|14|many|-|TRBJ2-1
ASSFTQKASYNEQF
>TRBV7-6|14|many|TRBD2|TRBJ2-2
ASSFSSGEKGGELF
>TRBV4-1|12|-|-|TRBJ1-2
ASSQDIEGRSYT
>TRBV7-2|12|many|TRBD2|TRBJ2-3
ASSSTGGRDTQY
>TRBV4-1|14|-|TRBD2|TRBJ2-2
ASSQGVPGGTGELF
>TRBV7-2|12|many|-|TRBJ2-7
ASSLGGGGNEQY
>TRBV19|11|few|TRBD1|TRBJ1-1
ASSGQGVTEAF
>TRBV6-5|13|many|-|TRBJ1-6
ASSYSAGEQSPLH
>TRBV5-1|13|few|TRBD1|TRBJ2-7
ASRTGTGPAYEQY
>TRBV2|11|-|-|TRBJ2-3
ASSGRWADTQY
>TRBV6-1|14|-|-|TRBJ1-2
ASSEDPARRGNGYT
>TRBV28|13|many|-|TRBJ1-3
ASSPRESVGNTIY
>TRBV27|13|few|TRBD1|TRBJ1-4
ASSLTPTGGEKLF
>TRBV12-3/TRBV12-4|12|many|TRBD2|TRBJ2-5
ATRLAGYQETQY
>TRBV24-1|14|-|TRBD1|TRBJ1-5
ATSDTGTGYNQPQH
>TRBV28|14|many|-|TRBJ1-5
ASSLLADYSNQPQH
>TRBV9|12|-|-|TRBJ1-2
ASSVGPGKNGYT
>TRBV7-2|14|many|-|TRBJ2-3
ASSLEDISPTDTQY
>TRBV20-1|13|few|-|TRBJ2-5
SAAFQGYSQETQY
>TRBV20-1|13|-|TRBD2|TRBJ2-1
SASSGISFYNEQF
>TRBV7-4|13|few|-|TRBJ1-3
ASSSIGETGNTIY
>TRBV7-2|11|many|-|TRBJ2-7
ASSLTMTYEQY
>TRBV5-1|14|few|TRBD1|TRBJ1-1
ASSLGQGAEHTEAF
>TRBV7-9|10|many|-|TRBJ1-4
ASSVGFEKLF
>TRBV6-6|12|few|TRBD1|TRBJ1-2
ASSTDRDPLGYT
>TRBV7-9|13|-|-|TRBJ2-5
ASSHSSREKETQY
>TRBV28|15|few|TRBD1|TRBJ1-5
ASSILGGQGIDQPQH
>TRBV29-1|10|-|-|TRBJ2-2
SVVGSTGELF
>TRBV7-9|11|-|-|TRBJ2-7
ASRLEGEYEQY
>TRBV20-1|13|-|-|TRBJ2-3
SARDTGSRQDTQY
>TRBV9|13|-|-|TRBJ1-2
ASSVGGRRPYGYT
>TRBV4-1|16|few|TRBD1|TRBJ2-7
ASSQDPTPDRVWYEQY
>TRBV4-1|14|few|-|TRBJ2-7
ASSQELQGHYYEQY
>TRBV12-3/TRBV12-4|9|few|-|TRBJ1-1
ASSRTTEAF
>TRBV5-6|13|-|TRBD1|TRBJ1-1
ASSPAAGGGTEAF
>TRBV6-1|13|-|TRBD1|TRBJ1-2
ASSPLGDSGYGYT
>TRBV12-3/TRBV12-4|15|many|-|TRBJ2-6
ASSFPGVRTGANVLT
>TRBV29-1|12|-|TRBD2|TRBJ2-3
SVEASGGGDTQY
>TRBV4-2|18|many|TRBD2|TRBJ2-2
ASSQDGGTSGGTNTGELF
>TRBV12-3/TRBV12-4|13|many|TRBD2|TRBJ2-2
ASSLGLERAGELF
>TRBV6-6|11|few|-|TRBJ2-3
ASREVGTDTQY
>TRBV6-5|13|-|-|TRBJ2-7
ASSYSQAPGYEQY
>TRBV5-3|13|-|TRBD1|TRBJ2-5
ASSLASDREETQY
>TRBV7-8|12|many|TRBD1|TRBJ2-7
ASSLVGSDRVQY
>TRBV27|11|many|-|TRBJ2-2
ASSLSLAGELF
>TRBV5-5|11|many|-|TRBJ2-7
ASSLQGVYEQY
>TRBV5-1|12|few|TRBD2|TRBJ2-7
ASSLELAAHEQY
>TRBV27|15|many|TRBD1|TRBJ1-1
ASSLSGTGRVNTEAF
>TRBV6-1|13|many|TRBD2|TRBJ2-1
ASSPGDYPYNEQF
>TRBV28|13|few|TRBD2|TRBJ2-1
ASSSLAGGRDEQF
>TRBV20-1|11|few|-|TRBJ2-1
SARVDTYNEQF
>TRBV7-9|10|many|-|TRBJ2-5
ASSGGQETQY
>TRBV7-6|13|many|-|TRBJ2-6
ASSLSTSGANVLT
>TRBV6-2/TRBV6-3|10|few|-|TRBJ1-2
ASTSGNYGYT
>TRBV2|12|few|-|TRBJ1-1
ASSADSMNTEAF
>TRBV15|13|many|-|TRBJ1-1
ATSRDKGANTEAF